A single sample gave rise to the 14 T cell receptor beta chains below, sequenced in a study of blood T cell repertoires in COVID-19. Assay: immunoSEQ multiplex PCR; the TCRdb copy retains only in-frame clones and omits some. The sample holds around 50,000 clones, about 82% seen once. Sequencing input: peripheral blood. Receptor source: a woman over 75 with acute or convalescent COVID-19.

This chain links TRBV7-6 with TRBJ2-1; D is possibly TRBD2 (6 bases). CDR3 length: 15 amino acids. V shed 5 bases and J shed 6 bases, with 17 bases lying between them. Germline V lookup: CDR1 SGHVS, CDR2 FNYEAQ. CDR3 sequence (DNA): TGTGCCAGCAGCGTTGGGACTGGGGGACTCAATGAGCAGTTCTTC. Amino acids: CASSVGTGGLNEQFF.

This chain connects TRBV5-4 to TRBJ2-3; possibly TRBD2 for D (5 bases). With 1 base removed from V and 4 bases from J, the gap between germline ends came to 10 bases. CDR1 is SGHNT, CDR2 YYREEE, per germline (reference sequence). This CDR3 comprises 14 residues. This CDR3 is CASSLLLAPDTQYF. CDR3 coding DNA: TGTGCCAGCAGCTTGCTTCTAGCCCCAGATACGCAGTATTTT.

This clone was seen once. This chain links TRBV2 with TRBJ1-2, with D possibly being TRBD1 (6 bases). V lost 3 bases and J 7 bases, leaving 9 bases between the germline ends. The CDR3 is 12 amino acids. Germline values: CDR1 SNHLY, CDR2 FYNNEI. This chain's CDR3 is CASSEGGRGYTF. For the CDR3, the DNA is TGTGCCAGCAGTGAGGGGGGGCGTGGCTACACCTTC.

The CDR3 DNA follows: TGTGCCAGTAGCAGATCCGGGACAGGGGGAGATAGGCAGTACGTC. This gives the protein CASSRSGTGGDRQYV. The rearrangement links TRBV19 to TRBJ2-7, with 11 bases identical to TRBD1. CDR3 length equals 15 residues. The ends lost 6 bases at V and 9 bases at J; junction bases unmatched: 13. CDR1 and CDR2 from the germline V gene are LNHDA and SQIVND (reference sequence).

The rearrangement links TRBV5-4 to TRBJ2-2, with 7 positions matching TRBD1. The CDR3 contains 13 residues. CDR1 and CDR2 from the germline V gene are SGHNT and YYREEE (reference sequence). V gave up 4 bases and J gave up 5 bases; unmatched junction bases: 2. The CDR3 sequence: CASSLDRTGELFF. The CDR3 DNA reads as TGTGCCAGCAGCCTGGACAGGACCGGGGAGCTGTTTTTT.

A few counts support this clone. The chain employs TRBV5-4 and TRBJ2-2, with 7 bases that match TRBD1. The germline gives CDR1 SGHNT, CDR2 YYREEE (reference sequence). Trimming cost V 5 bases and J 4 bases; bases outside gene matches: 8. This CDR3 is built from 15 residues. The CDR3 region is CASSSRQGLTGELFF. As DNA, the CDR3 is TGTGCCAGCAGTTCAAGACAGGGTCTCACCGGGGAGCTGTTTTTT.

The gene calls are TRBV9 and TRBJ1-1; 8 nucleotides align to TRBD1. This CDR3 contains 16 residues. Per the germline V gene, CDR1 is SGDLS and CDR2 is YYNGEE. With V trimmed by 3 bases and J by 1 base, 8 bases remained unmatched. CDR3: CASSGRTGYGNTEAFF. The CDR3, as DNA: TGTGCCAGCAGCGGAAGGACAGGGTACGGGAACACTGAAGCTTTCTTT.

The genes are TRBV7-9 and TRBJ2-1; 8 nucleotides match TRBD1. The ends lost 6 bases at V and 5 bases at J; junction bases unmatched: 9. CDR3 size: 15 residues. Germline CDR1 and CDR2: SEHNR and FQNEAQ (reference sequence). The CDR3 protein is CASSLGQGFHNEQFF. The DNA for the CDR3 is TGTGCCAGCAGTCTCGGACAGGGTTTCCACAATGAGCAGTTCTTC.

Here the CDR3 DNA reads TGTGCCAGCAGGCCCGGGACAGCTAGTTACTATGGCTACACCTTC. Translating gives CASRPGTASYYGYTF. The V gene is TRBV6-4, the J gene TRBJ1-2, with TRBD1 matching 7 bases. There are 15 residues in the CDR3. V trimming: 6 bases; J trimming: 3 bases; junction bases outside the gene matches: 10. The germline V gene has CDR1 MRHNA and CDR2 SNTAGT.

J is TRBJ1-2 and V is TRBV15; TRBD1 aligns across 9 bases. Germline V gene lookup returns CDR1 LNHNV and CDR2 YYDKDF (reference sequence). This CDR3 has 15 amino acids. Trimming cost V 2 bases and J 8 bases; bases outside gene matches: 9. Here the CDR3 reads CATSRQQGALFGYTF. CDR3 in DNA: TGTGCCACCAGCAGACAACAGGGGGCCCTATTCGGCTACACCTTC.

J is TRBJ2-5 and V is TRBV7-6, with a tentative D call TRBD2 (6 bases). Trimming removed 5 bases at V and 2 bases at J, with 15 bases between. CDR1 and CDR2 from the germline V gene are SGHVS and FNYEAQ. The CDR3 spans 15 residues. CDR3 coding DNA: TGTGCCAGCAGCCTCCCGGGACTTACACAAGAGACCCAGTACTTC. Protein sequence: CASSLPGLTQETQYF.

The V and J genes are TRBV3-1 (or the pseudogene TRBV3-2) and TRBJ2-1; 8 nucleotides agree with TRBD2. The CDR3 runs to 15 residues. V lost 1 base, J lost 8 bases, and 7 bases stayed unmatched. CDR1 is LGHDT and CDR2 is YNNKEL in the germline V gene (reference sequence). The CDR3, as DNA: TGTGCCAGCAGCCAAGTAGCGGGAAGACGGGATGAGCAGTTCTTC. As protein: CASSQVAGRRDEQFF.

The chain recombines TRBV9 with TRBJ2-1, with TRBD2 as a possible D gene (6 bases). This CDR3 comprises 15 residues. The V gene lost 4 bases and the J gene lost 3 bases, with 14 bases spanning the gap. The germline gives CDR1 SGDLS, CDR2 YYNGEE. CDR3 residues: CASSKDGSLYNEQFF. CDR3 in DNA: TGTGCCAGCAGCAAAGACGGGAGTCTCTACAATGAGCAGTTCTTC.

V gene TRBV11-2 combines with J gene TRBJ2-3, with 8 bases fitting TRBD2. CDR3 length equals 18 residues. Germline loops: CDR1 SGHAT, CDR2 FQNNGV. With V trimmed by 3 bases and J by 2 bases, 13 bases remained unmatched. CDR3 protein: CASSFLVPSGGYTDTQYF. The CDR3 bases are TGTGCCAGCAGCTTTTTAGTCCCAAGCGGGGGCTACACAGATACGCAGTATTTT.